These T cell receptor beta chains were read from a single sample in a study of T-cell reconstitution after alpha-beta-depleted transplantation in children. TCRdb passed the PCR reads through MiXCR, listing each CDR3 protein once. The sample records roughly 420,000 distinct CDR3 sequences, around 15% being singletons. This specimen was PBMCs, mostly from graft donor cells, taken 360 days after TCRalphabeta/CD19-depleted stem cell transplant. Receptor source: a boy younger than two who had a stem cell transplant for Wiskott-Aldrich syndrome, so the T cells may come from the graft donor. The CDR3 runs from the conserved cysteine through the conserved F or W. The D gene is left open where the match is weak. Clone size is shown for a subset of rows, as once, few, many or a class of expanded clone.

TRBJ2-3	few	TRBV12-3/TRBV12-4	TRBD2	CASSLSRSGLYF	TGTGCCAGCAGTTTGAGTCGTAGCGGGCTGTATTTT
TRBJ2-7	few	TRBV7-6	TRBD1	CASSLATGPHYEQYF	TGTGCCAGCAGCTTAGCGACAGGGCCCCATTACGAGCAGTACTTC
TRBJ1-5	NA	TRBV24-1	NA	CATSGHQGRPQHF	TGTGCCACCAGTGGGCACCAGGGCAGGCCCCAGCATTTT
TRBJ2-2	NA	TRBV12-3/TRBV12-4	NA	CASSHSLVPGELFF	TGTGCCAGCAGCCACAGTTTAGTGCCCGGGGAGCTGTTTTTT
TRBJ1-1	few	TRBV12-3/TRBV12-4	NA	CASSFLGYTEAFF	TGTGCCAGCAGTTTTCTTGGGTACACTGAAGCTTTCTTT
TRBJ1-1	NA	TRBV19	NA	CASTRQLNTEAFF	TGTGCCAGTACTCGTCAGTTGAACACTGAAGCTTTCTTT
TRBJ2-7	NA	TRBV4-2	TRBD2	CASSRTSGPYEQYF	TGTGCCAGCAGTCGGACTAGCGGCCCCTACGAGCAGTACTTC
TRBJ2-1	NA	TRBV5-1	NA	CASSSAAVAGLSYNEQFF	TGCGCCAGCAGCTCGGCGGCCGTAGCCGGGCTCTCCTACAATGAGCAGTTCTTC
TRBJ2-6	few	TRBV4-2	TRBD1	CASSQGQGTSGANVLTF	TGTGCCAGCAGCCAAGGACAGGGTACCTCTGGGGCCAACGTCCTGACTTTC
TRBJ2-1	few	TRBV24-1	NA	CATSDSPAKGSYNEQFF	TGTGCCACCAGTGATAGCCCAGCGAAAGGCTCCTACAATGAGCAGTTCTTC
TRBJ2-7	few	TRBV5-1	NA	CASSLAIPYEQYF	TGCGCCAGCAGCTTGGCCATCCCCTACGAGCAGTACTTC
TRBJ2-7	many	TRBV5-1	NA	CASSLREFYEQYF	TGCGCCAGCAGCTTGCGCGAATTCTACGAGCAGTACTTC
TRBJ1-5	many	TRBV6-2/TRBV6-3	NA	CASSADSVKNQPQHF	TGTGCCAGCAGTGCGGACAGTGTCAAAAATCAGCCCCAGCATTTT
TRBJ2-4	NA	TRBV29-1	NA	CSVRPAKNIQYF	TGCAGCGTGCGTCCAGCCAAAAACATTCAGTACTTC
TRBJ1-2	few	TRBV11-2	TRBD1	CASSFRQGSGYGYTF	TGTGCCAGCAGCTTTCGACAGGGAAGTGGCTATGGCTACACCTTC
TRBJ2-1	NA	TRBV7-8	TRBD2	CASSGRLAGVYDEQFF	TGTGCCAGCAGCGGTCGACTAGCGGGAGTTTATGATGAGCAGTTCTTC
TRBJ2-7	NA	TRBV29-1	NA	CSVGGTGGIYEQYF	TGCAGCGTGGGCGGGACGGGGGGCATATACGAGCAGTACTTC
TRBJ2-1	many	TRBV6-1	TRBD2	CASSNRGLVFHEQFF	TGTGCCAGCAGCAACCGGGGACTAGTGTTTCATGAGCAGTTCTTC
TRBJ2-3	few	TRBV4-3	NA	CASSQEGGGFGDTQYF	TGCGCCAGCAGCCAAGAAGGGGGGGGATTCGGAGATACGCAGTATTTT
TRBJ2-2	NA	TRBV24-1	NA	CATGERPTGELFF	TGTGCCACCGGGGAACGGCCTACCGGGGAGCTGTTTTTT
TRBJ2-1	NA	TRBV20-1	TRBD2	CSAPRLAGGPGSYNEQFF	TGCAGTGCTCCTAGACTAGCGGGGGGCCCCGGCTCCTACAATGAGCAGTTCTTC
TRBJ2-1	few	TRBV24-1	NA	CATSDGGFGHNEQFF	TGTGCCACCAGTGATGGAGGGTTTGGACACAATGAGCAGTTCTTC
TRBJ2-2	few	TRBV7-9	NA	CASSSPVVGNTGELFF	TGTGCCAGCAGCTCCCCTGTGGTTGGGAACACCGGGGAGCTGTTTTTT
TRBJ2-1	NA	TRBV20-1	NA	CSARDVMVSYNEQFF	TGCAGTGCTAGAGACGTAATGGTCTCCTACAATGAGCAGTTCTTC
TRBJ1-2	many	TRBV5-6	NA	CASSRDRIYGYTF	TGTGCCAGCAGCCGAGACAGGATCTATGGCTACACCTTC
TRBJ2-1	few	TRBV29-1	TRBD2	CSVEGGLAGGNEQFF	TGCAGCGTTGAAGGGGGACTAGCGGGAGGTAATGAGCAGTTCTTC
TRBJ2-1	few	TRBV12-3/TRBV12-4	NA	CASSLAPQRESYNEQFF	TGTGCCAGCAGTTTAGCCCCCCAACGGGAATCCTACAATGAGCAGTTCTTC
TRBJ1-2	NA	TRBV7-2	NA	CASSLTTTGPGVYGYTF	TGTGCCAGCAGCTTAACTACGACAGGCCCTGGGGTCTATGGCTACACCTTC
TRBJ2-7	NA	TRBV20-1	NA	CSARDGTTYEQYF	TGCAGTGCTAGAGATGGGACAACCTACGAGCAGTACTTC
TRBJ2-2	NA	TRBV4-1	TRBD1	CASSQDHRGTGELFF	TGCGCCAGCAGCCAAGATCACAGGGGCACCGGGGAGCTGTTTTTT
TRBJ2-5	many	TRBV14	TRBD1	CASSQARTGIFRETQYF	TGTGCCAGCAGCCAAGCCAGGACAGGGATTTTCCGGGAGACCCAGTACTTC
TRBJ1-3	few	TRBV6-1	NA	CASSVSGPGNTIYF	TGTGCCAGCAGTGTCAGCGGCCCTGGAAACACCATATATTTT
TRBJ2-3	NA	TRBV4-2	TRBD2	CASSQVGGDYPFFF	TGTGCCAGCAGCCAAGTCGGGGGGGACTACCCCTTTTTTTTT
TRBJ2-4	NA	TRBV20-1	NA	CSASANSGGLAKNIQYF	TGCAGTGCTAGTGCAAATAGTGGAGGGCTAGCCAAAAACATTCAGTACTTC
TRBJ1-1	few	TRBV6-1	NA	CASTRHVMNTEAFF	TGTGCCAGCACCCGACACGTCATGAACACTGAAGCTTTCTTT
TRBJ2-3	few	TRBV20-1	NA	CSARMVGRTQYF	TGCAGTGCTAGAATGGTCGGGCGAACGCAGTATTTT
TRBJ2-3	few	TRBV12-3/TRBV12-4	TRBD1	CASSFHRGFTDTQYF	TGTGCCAGCAGTTTCCACAGGGGTTTCACAGATACGCAGTATTTT
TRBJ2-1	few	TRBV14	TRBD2	CASSQELAGINEQFF	TGTGCCAGCAGCCAAGAACTAGCGGGTATAAATGAGCAGTTCTTC
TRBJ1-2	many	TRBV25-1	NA	CATAYKPNYGYTF	TGTGCCACCGCGTACAAGCCTAACTATGGCTACACCTTC
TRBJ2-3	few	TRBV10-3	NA	CAISERPLVSSGDTQYF	TGTGCCATCAGTGAGCGTCCTCTCGTTAGTAGTGGTGATACGCAGTATTTT
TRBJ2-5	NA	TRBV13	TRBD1	CASSFRTGGETQYF	TGTGCCAGCAGCTTCAGGACAGGGGGGGAGACCCAGTACTTC
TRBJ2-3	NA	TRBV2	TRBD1	CASRRQGASDTQYF	TGTGCCAGCAGGAGACAGGGGGCTTCAGATACGCAGTATTTT
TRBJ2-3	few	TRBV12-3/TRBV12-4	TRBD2	CASSLWGFSGSSTDTQYF	TGTGCCAGCAGTTTATGGGGATTTAGCGGGAGTAGCACAGATACGCAGTATTTT
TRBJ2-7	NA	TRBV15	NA	CATSREEYSYEQYF	TGTGCCACCAGCAGAGAGGAATACTCCTACGAGCAGTACTTC
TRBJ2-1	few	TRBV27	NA	CASSLWVGSYNEQFF	TGTGCCAGCAGTTTATGGGTGGGATCCTACAATGAGCAGTTCTTC
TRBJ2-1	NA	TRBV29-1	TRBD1	CSVDPGTGVNEQFF	TGCAGCGTTGACCCCGGGACAGGGGTCAATGAGCAGTTCTTC
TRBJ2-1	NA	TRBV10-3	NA	CAISESPDRYNEQFF	TGTGCCATCAGTGAGTCTCCCGACAGGTACAATGAGCAGTTCTTC
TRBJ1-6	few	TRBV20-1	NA	CSARNRVESPLHF	TGCAGTGCTAGGAATAGGGTTGAGTCACCCCTCCACTTT
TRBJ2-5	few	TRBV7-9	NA	CASRYTGLEETQYF	TGTGCCAGCAGGTACACAGGCCTGGAGGAGACCCAGTACTTC
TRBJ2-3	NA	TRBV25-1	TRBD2	CASSTSGELAGGPDTQYF	TGTGCCAGCAGCACTTCGGGGGAGCTAGCGGGAGGCCCAGATACGCAGTATTTT
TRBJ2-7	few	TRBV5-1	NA	CASSLLTGGRSYEQYF	TGCGCCAGCAGCTTGCTCACCGGGGGTCGCTCCTACGAGCAGTACTTC
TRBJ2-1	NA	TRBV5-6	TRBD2	CASSPLAGDNEQFF	TGTGCCAGCAGCCCACTAGCGGGGGACAATGAGCAGTTCTTC
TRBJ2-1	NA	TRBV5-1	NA	CASSLVDRLQFF	TGCGCCAGCAGCTTGGTGGACCGTCTTCAGTTCTTC
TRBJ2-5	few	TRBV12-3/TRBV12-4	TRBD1	CASSLVPRQGVEETQYF	TGTGCCAGCAGTCTAGTCCCCCGACAGGGAGTAGAAGAGACCCAGTACTTC
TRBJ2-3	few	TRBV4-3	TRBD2	CASSQDLRREGQGDTQYF	TGCGCCAGCAGCCAAGACCTCCGGCGGGAGGGCCAAGGAGATACGCAGTATTTT
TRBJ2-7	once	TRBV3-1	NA	CASCPTRQATYEQYF	TGTGCCAGCTGTCCGACTAGACAAGCAACCTACGAGCAGTACTTC
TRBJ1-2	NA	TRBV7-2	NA	CASSLGPTTDGYTF	TGTGCCAGCAGCTTAGGCCCAACCACTGATGGCTACACCTTC
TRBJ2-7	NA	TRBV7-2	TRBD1	CASSLGQGYPYEQYF	TGTGCCAGCAGCTTGGGACAGGGGTACCCATACGAGCAGTACTTC
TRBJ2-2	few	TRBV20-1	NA	CSAIDQNTGELFF	TGCAGTGCTATTGACCAGAACACCGGGGAGCTGTTTTTT